These 29 T cell receptor beta chains were all obtained from the same sample, sequenced in a study of T cell repertoires in cytomegalovirus infection. MiXCR, applied by TCRdb to the reads, yields one record per CDR3 protein. The sample includes roughly 500,000 distinct CDR3 sequences, about 15% of them seen just once. The sequenced sample was CD8+ T cells from PBMCs. These TCRs come from a human donor in good health (CMV status not recorded). Some clones in this sample may be carry-over from other donors' samples.

Comment on this clonotype: One end of the junction varies from germline; a read error may be responsible. The chain employs TRBV7-6 and TRBJ2-7; possibly TRBD1 for D (6 bases). The CDR3 loop spans 14 amino acids. Germline lookup yields CDR1 SGHVS and CDR2 FNYEAQ. The CDR3 here is CASSPNRVPGERYF. CDR3 bases: TGTGCCAGCAGCCCGAATAGGGTCCCAGGGGAGCGGTACTTC.

This clonotype was observed a few times. The rearrangement joins TRBV10-1 to TRBJ2-1; 7 nucleotides line up with TRBD2. V shed 4 bases and J 2 bases; nucleotides not matched to a gene: 5. From germline, CDR1 is WNHNN and CDR2 SYGVQD (reference sequence). The length of the CDR3 is 15 residues. The CDR3 sequence: CASSGDGGTYNEQFF. As DNA, the CDR3 is TGCGCCAGCAGTGGTGACGGGGGGACCTACAATGAGCAGTTCTTC.

The table lists this clonotype with many counts. V usage is TRBV2 and J usage is TRBJ2-2; 13 nucleotides align to TRBD2. CDR3 size: 17 residues. The V and J ends lost 8 bases and 1 base, in that order; junction bases with no gene match: 7. In germline, CDR1 is SNHLY, CDR2 FYNNEI. DNA of the CDR3: TGTGCCAGCCAACGACTAGCGGGAGGACTGAACACCGGGGAGCTGTTTTTT. Protein product: CASQRLAGGLNTGELFF.

This clonotype was seen many times. The CDR3 nucleotides read TGTGCCAGCAGCTTCTCCGGGCTTAGCACAGATACGCAGTATTTT. It codes for CASSFSGLSTDTQYF. The genes are TRBV7-9 and TRBJ2-3; D call uncertain. V was trimmed by 3 bases and J by 0 bases, leaving 10 bases between them. The germline V gene has CDR1 SEHNR and CDR2 FQNEAQ (reference sequence). The CDR3 runs to 15 residues.

The CDR3 reads CSARGAQGPSGNTIYF. The CDR3 coding sequence is TGCAGTGCTAGAGGAGCCCAGGGTCCCTCTGGAAACACCATATATTTT. This rearrangement joins TRBV20-1 to TRBJ1-3; weak D call: TRBD1 (5 bases). This CDR3 spans 16 amino acids. V lost 1 base, J lost 0 bases, and 13 bases lay in between. Looked up from germline, CDR1 is DFQATT and CDR2 is SNEGSKA (reference sequence).

In its sample, this clonotype was seen a few times. This chain uses TRBV20-1 with TRBJ2-2; D gene uncertain. This CDR3 has 11 amino acids. V lost 0 bases and J lost 4, with 0 bases in between. Germline loops: CDR1 DFQATT, CDR2 SNEGSKA (reference sequence). The CDR3 loop is CSARDTGELFF. As DNA, the CDR3 is TGCAGTGCTAGAGACACCGGGGAGCTGTTTTTT.

This clonotype was found once. It may be a read error: a sequence one base away is much more abundant. The chain carries TRBV12-3 or TRBV12-4 and TRBJ2-7; 11 bases line up with TRBD1. With 5 bases clipped from V and 4 bases from J, the junction kept 4 bases outside the gene matches. The CDR3 spans 14 residues. CDR3: CASSRTGGRYEQYF. The DNA for the CDR3 is TGTGCCAGCAGTCGGACAGGGGGCCGGTACGAGCAGTACTTC.

This clonotype was observed at least ten times. This chain links TRBV10-2 with TRBJ2-7, with D maybe TRBD1 (6 bases). V lost 10 bases and J lost 1, with 14 bases in between. Germline V lookup: CDR1 WSHSY, CDR2 SAAADI. The CDR3 runs to 13 residues. CDR3 in DNA: TGCGCCACCCAAGGGGGAGCATCCTACGAGCAGTACTTC. Amino acid sequence: CATQGGASYEQYF.

This chain's CDR3 is CASSFRAFGELFF. The CDR3 DNA sequence: TGTGCCAGCAGTTTCAGGGCTTTCGGGGAGCTGTTTTTT. The gene calls are TRBV27 and TRBJ2-2; perhaps TRBD1 as D (5 bases). CDR1 and CDR2 from the germline V gene are MNHEY and SMNVEV (reference sequence). CDR3 size: 13 residues. V dropped 3 bases and J dropped 7 bases, with 9 bases sitting between them.

The rearrangement links TRBV20-1 to TRBJ1-1, with 8 bases matching TRBD1. Per germline, CDR1 DFQATT and CDR2 SNEGSKA (reference sequence). The trim removed 2 bases at V and 5 bases at J, leaving 4 bases unmatched. This CDR3 is built from 13 residues. CDR3 DNA sequence: TGCAGTGCTAGATTCGACAGGGGAACTGAAGCTTTCTTT. Residues: CSARFDRGTEAFF.

The chain is built from TRBV4-1 and TRBJ2-1, with 13 nucleotides matching TRBD2. V shed 4 bases, J shed 7 bases, and the junction held 7 bases outside the gene matches. This CDR3 region has 16 residues. CDR1 MGHRA and CDR2 YSYEKL come from the germline V gene. The CDR3 nucleotides are TGCGCCAGCAGCCTCCAACTAGCGGGGGGGCGGAATGAGCAGTTCTTC. Residues: CASSLQLAGGRNEQFF.

This clonotype was counted ten times or more. V and J are TRBV7-9 and TRBJ2-1; 8 bases fit TRBD1. With 11 bases clipped from V and 2 bases from J, the junction kept 8 bases outside the gene matches. In germline, CDR1 is SEHNR, CDR2 FQNEAQ (reference sequence). This CDR3 has 14 amino acids. The CDR3 protein is CAGSGQGTYNEQFF. DNA of the CDR3: TGTGCCGGCTCCGGACAGGGTACCTACAATGAGCAGTTCTTC.

This clonotype showed up many times. J is TRBJ2-1 and V is TRBV6-1; D ambiguous. Germline CDR1 reads MNHNS; CDR2 reads SASEGT. The CDR3 has 13 amino acids. V lost 2 bases to trimming and J lost 9 bases, with 11 bases between them. CDR3 residues: CASSEYRKGEQFF. The CDR3 DNA follows: TGTGCCAGCAGTGAATACCGGAAGGGTGAGCAGTTCTTC.

This clonotype was recorded many times. The chain is built from TRBV6-5 and TRBJ2-7, with a weak D call TRBD2 (6 bases). Germline CDR1 reads MNHEY; CDR2 reads SVGAGI. Trimming took off 2 bases at V and 4 bases at J, with 18 bases between the two ends. This CDR3 has 16 amino acids. This CDR3 is CASSYPPGGLGYEQYF. The CDR3 DNA is TGTGCCAGCAGTTACCCCCCCGGGGGTTTGGGTTACGAGCAGTACTTC.

This clonotype was seen only a few times. This rearrangement joins TRBV7-9 to TRBJ1-1, with no clear D. Trimming pared 7 bases from V and 7 bases from J, leaving 13 bases between. This CDR3 comprises 12 residues. CDR1 is SEHNR, CDR2 FQNEAQ, per germline (reference sequence). CDR3 residues: CASTHPRGEAFF. CDR3 sequence (DNA): TGTGCCAGCACCCATCCCCGGGGTGAAGCTTTCTTT.

The chain recombines TRBV3-1 with TRBJ2-2; possibly TRBD1 or TRBD2 for D (5 bases each). This CDR3 region has 16 residues. The germline V gene encodes CDR1 LGHDT and CDR2 YNNKEL (reference sequence). V lost 1 base and J lost 4, with 13 bases in between. CDR3 residues: CASSQAVGEGTGELFF. The CDR3 DNA reads as TGTGCCAGCAGCCAAGCCGTGGGGGAAGGCACCGGGGAGCTGTTTTTT.

Concerning this clonotype itself: Just one base apart from a much larger clone, this may be a read error. This likely comes from a read error, as the CDR3 has no conserved phenylalanine or tryptophan at its end. The J gene is TRBJ2-7, the V gene TRBV2, with D possibly being TRBD1 or TRBD2 (6 bases each). Trimming removed 8 bases from V and 0 bases from J, with 11 bases in between. The CDR3 totals 13 residues. The germline CDR1 and CDR2 sequences are SNHLY and FYNNEI. CDR3 DNA sequence: TGTGCCAGCGAGGGGGGAAGCTCCTACGAGCAGTACTTA. Translating it yields CASEGGSSYEQYL.

This clonotype was seen ten or more times. Written as DNA, the CDR3 is TGTGCCAGCAGTTTAAATGAAATAGCGGTCTCCTACAATGAGCAGTTCTTC. The encoded protein is CASSLNEIAVSYNEQFF. The chain employs TRBV28 and TRBJ2-1; tentatively, D is TRBD2 (6 bases). The CDR3 spans 17 residues. Trimming took 2 bases from V and 0 from J, leaving 14 bases between them. From germline, CDR1 is MDHEN and CDR2 SYDVKM. The complete variable domain, with remaining parts taken from reference TRBV28 and TRBJ2-1, reads DVKVTQSSRYLVKRTGEKVFLECVQDMDHENMFWYRQDPGLGLRLIYFSYDVKMKEKGDIPEGYSVSREKKERFSLILESASTNQTSMYLCASSLNEIAVSYNEQFFGPGTRLTVL.

The chain carries TRBV2 and TRBJ2-7; D unclear. V lost 1 base to trimming and J lost 2 bases, with 12 bases between them. The CDR3 is 15 amino acids. Germline V lookup: CDR1 SNHLY, CDR2 FYNNEI. The CDR3 spells CASSEGDTHTYEQYF. As DNA, the CDR3 is TGTGCCAGCAGTGAAGGTGACACCCATACCTACGAGCAGTACTTC.

In regard to this clonotype: No conserved phenylalanine or tryptophan is present at the end of the CDR3, so a read error is the likely explanation. CDR3 sequence: CASSPPSLPGLGEETQYL. The DNA of the CDR3 is TGTGCCAGCAGCCCACCCTCCCTCCCGGGGTTGGGCGAGGAGACCCAGTACTTA. This chain connects TRBV11-2 to TRBJ2-5; tentatively, D is TRBD2 (5 bases). V was pared by 5 bases and J by 5 bases, with 27 bases between. Germline CDR1 and CDR2: SGHAT and FQNNGV. The CDR3 loop spans 18 amino acids.

This clonotype has a count of ten or more. The V call is TRBV7-2, the J call TRBJ1-5, with a weak D call TRBD1 (5 bases). Per germline, CDR1 SGHTA and CDR2 FQGNSA. Trimming pared 5 bases from V and 0 bases from J, leaving 11 bases between. The CDR3 length is 15 residues. The CDR3 sequence is CASSPDGHSNQPQHF. CDR3 DNA: TGTGCCAGCAGCCCGGACGGACATAGCAATCAGCCCCAGCATTTT.

This clonotype was detected many times. This chain connects TRBV7-9 to TRBJ1-1; D is ambiguous. Germline assignment: CDR1 SEHNR and CDR2 FQNEAQ (reference sequence). This CDR3 spans 12 amino acids. Trimming cost V 5 bases and J 8 bases, with 12 bases left between them. The CDR3 DNA reads TGTGCCAGCAGCCCCGGGAGAGGAGAAGCTTTCTTT. Its translation: CASSPGRGEAFF.

This clonotype has at least ten counts. The chain recombines TRBV10-3 with TRBJ2-7; 9 nucleotides agree with TRBD2. The length of the CDR3 is 18 residues. The J segment lost 3 bases and the V segment lost 0 bases, leaving 12 bases of the junction unmatched. Germline V gene lookup returns CDR1 ENHRY and CDR2 SYGVKD. The CDR3 loop reads CAISESSSGGSLLYEQYF. CDR3 DNA: TGTGCCATCAGTGAGTCGTCCAGCGGGGGGTCCTTACTCTACGAGCAGTACTTC.

Many counts were recorded for this clonotype. The chain employs TRBV27 and TRBJ2-7; 8 nucleotides agree with TRBD1. The germline V gene has CDR1 MNHEY and CDR2 SMNVEV (reference sequence). V lost 5 bases and J lost 3; bases outside the gene matches: 9. The CDR3 covers 15 residues. The CDR3 coding sequence is TGTGCCAGCAGTCAAGGGACAGGACCCTTCTACGAGCAGTACTTC. Protein: CASSQGTGPFYEQYF.

This chain uses TRBV4-1 with TRBJ2-7, with TRBD2 matching over 9 bases. J was trimmed by 0 bases and V by 2 bases; bases with no gene match: 5. Germline assignment: CDR1 MGHRA and CDR2 YSYEKL. The CDR3 sequence is 16 residues long. The CDR3 DNA is TGCGCCAGCAGCCAAAAACTAGCGGGCGTCTCCTACGAGCAGTACTTC. Amino acids: CASSQKLAGVSYEQYF.

The sample holds many counts of this clonotype. The genes are TRBV28 and TRBJ2-5, with D maybe TRBD2 (5 bases). Deletions cut 2 bases from V and 7 bases from J, with 17 bases between. Germline values: CDR1 MDHEN, CDR2 SYDVKM. This CDR3 is built from 15 residues. CDR3 in amino acids: CASSLGRGRLGTQYF. The CDR3 DNA reads as TGTGCCAGCAGTTTAGGCCGGGGTCGATTGGGGACCCAGTACTTC.

This clonotype was observed at least ten times. The chain uses TRBV7-8 and TRBJ1-2, with D unclear. Trimming pared 5 bases from V and 6 bases from J, leaving 19 bases between. The CDR3 contains 15 residues. Germline V gene data show CDR1 as SGHVS and CDR2 as FQNEAQ. The CDR3 reads CASSQTSLSLDGYTF. DNA for the CDR3: TGTGCCAGCAGCCAAACCTCCCTATCTCTCGATGGCTACACCTTC.

The CDR3 DNA reads TGTGCCGGTACCGTGGGATCCTACGAGCAGTACTTC. Its translation: CAGTVGSYEQYF. This chain links TRBV5-6 with TRBJ2-7; D gene uncertain. Germline loops: CDR1 SGHDT, CDR2 YYEEEE. The CDR3 extends over 12 amino acids. Trimming cost V 10 bases and J 1 base, with 12 bases left between them.

This clonotype appeared many times. The V and J genes are TRBV11-1 and TRBJ1-2, with D maybe TRBD1 (6 bases). The germline V gene encodes CDR1 SGHAT and CDR2 FQDESV (reference sequence). This CDR3 has 14 residues. V lost 5 bases and J lost 4, with 14 bases in between. CDR3 bases: TGTGCCAGCAGCCAAGAAACAGGGATCTATGGCTACACCTTC. It translates to CASSQETGIYGYTF.